Listed here are 8 T cell receptor beta chains from one sample, sequenced in a study of CD8 T cells in Susac syndrome. Reverse transcription of roughly 0.45 to 1 ug RNA used random hexamers. MiXCR, applied by TCRdb to the immunoSEQ multiplex PCR reads, yields one record per CDR3 protein. Among around 71,000 distinct CDR3 sequences listed, 93% were seen once. The sample consisted of CD4+ T cells from PBMCs. The receptors shown here come from a human donor with Susac syndrome.

The genes are TRBV6-2 or TRBV6-3 and TRBJ2-2, with TRBD1 matching 7 bases. Trimming cost V 2 bases and J 1 base; bases outside gene matches: 7. In germline, CDR1 is MNHEY, CDR2 SVGEGT. CDR3 length: 17 amino acids. The CDR3 nucleotides read TGTGCCAGCAGTTACCTGAGACAGGGACAGAACACCGGGGAGCTGTTTTTT. Translated, it gives CASSYLRQGQNTGELFF.

The chain links TRBV28 to TRBJ2-7, with D possibly called TRBD1 or TRBD2 (6 bases each). CDR3 size: 12 residues. Trimming stripped 7 bases from V and 3 bases from J, with 10 bases between. Germline CDR1 reads MDHEN; CDR2 reads SYDVKM. CDR3 nucleotides: TGTGCCAGCACCGGGGGCCTCTACGAGCAGTACTTC. The encoded protein is CASTGGLYEQYF.

This chain joins TRBV6-5 and TRBJ1-2; D may be TRBD1 (5 bases). Germline-derived CDR1 and CDR2 are MNHEY and SVGAGI. This CDR3 has 14 residues. V dropped 5 bases and J dropped 9 bases, with 19 bases sitting between them. DNA of the CDR3: TGTGCCAGCAGTCCTACAGGTTATGATCGTAGCTACACCTTC. Translation gives CASSPTGYDRSYTF.

V is TRBV5-6 and J is TRBJ2-7; D not resolved. CDR3 length: 14 amino acids. The V and J ends lost 0 bases and 2 bases respectively, with 9 bases between them. Germline CDR1 and CDR2: SGHDT and YYEEEE. The chain's CDR3 is CASSLEANTYEQYF. The CDR3 bases are TGTGCCAGCAGCTTGGAGGCGAATACCTACGAGCAGTACTTC.

The V and J genes are TRBV7-2 and TRBJ1-1; D gene ambiguous. The CDR3 loop spans 15 amino acids. The ends were cut back, 5 bases at V and 1 base at J, with 14 bases in the middle. CDR1 is SGHTA, CDR2 FQGNSA, per germline. The chain's CDR3 is CASSQDRASNTEAFF. CDR3 bases: TGTGCCAGCAGCCAAGACCGGGCCTCGAACACTGAAGCTTTCTTT.

The V and J genes are TRBV20-1 and TRBJ1-5, with D possibly being TRBD1 (6 bases). The germline gives CDR1 DFQATT, CDR2 SNEGSKA (reference sequence). The CDR3 is 14 amino acids. In DNA form, the CDR3 reads TGCAGCGGAGGGGGGCTCACGCCAAATCAGCCCCAGCATTTT. Translating gives CSGGGLTPNQPQHF.

The CDR3 coding sequence is TGTGCCAGCAGTGGCCGGGGGCGCGGGGAGGGCTACACCTTC. Its translation is CASSGRGRGEGYTF. The chain employs TRBV6-5 and TRBJ1-2, with D possibly TRBD1 on 6 matching bases. V lost 5 bases and J lost 8, with 18 bases in between. CDR3 length: 14 residues. Germline V gene data show CDR1 as MNHEY and CDR2 as SVGAGI.

The chain has TRBV6-5 and TRBJ1-4, with 7 bases fitting TRBD1. The CDR3 covers 14 residues. Per the germline V gene, CDR1 is MNHEY and CDR2 is SVGAGI. J lost 8 bases, V lost 5 bases, and 8 bases had no gene match. For the CDR3, the DNA is TGTGCCAGCAGTCGACAGGGAGTAGGGGAAAAACTGTTTTTT. This gives the protein CASSRQGVGEKLFF.